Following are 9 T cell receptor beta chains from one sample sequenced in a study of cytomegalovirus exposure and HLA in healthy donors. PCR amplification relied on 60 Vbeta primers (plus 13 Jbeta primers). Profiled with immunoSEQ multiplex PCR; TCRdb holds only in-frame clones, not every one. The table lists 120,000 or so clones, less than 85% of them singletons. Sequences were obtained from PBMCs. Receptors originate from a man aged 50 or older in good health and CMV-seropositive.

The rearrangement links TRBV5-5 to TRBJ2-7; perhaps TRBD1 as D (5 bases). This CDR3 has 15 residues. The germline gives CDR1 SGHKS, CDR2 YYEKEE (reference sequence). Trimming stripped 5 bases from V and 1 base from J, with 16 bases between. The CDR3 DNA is TGTGCCAGCAGGGCCTCGGCAGGGTCGTCCTACGAGCAGTACTTC. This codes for CASRASAGSSYEQYF. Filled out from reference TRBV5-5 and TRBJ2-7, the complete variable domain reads DAGVTQSPTHLIKTRGQQVTLRCSPISGHKSVSWYQQVLGQGPQFIFQYYEKEERGRGNFPDRFSARQFPNYSSELNVNALLLGDSALYLCASRASAGSSYEQYFGPGTRLTVT.

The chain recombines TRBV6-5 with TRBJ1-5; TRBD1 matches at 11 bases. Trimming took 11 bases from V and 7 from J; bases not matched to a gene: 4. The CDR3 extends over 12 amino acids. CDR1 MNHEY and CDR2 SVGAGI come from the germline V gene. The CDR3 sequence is CAAGTGGQPQHF. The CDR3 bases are TGTGCCGCAGGGACAGGGGGACAGCCCCAGCATTTT.

The DNA for the CDR3 is TGTGCCAGCAGCCCCTTCGGGAGCCGGACTGAAGCTTTCTTT. Protein sequence: CASSPFGSRTEAFF. The chain joins TRBV13 to TRBJ1-1; D remains unclear. Germline CDR1 is PRHDT and CDR2 is FYEKMQ (reference sequence). Trimming stripped 5 bases from V and 5 bases from J, with 15 bases between. CDR3 length: 14 residues.

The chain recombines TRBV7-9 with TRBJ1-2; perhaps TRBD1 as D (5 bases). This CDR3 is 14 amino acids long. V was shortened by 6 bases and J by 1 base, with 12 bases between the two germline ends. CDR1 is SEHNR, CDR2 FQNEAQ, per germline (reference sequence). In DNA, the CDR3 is TGTGCCAGCAGGGATTATGACAGTAACTATGGCTACACCTTC. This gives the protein CASRDYDSNYGYTF.

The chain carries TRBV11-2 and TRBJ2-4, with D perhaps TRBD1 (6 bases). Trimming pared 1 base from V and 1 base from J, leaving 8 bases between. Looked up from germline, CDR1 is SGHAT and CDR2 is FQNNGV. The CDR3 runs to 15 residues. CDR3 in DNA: TGTGCCAGCAGCTTAGTTCAGGGGGCCAAAAACATTCAGTACTTC. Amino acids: CASSLVQGAKNIQYF.

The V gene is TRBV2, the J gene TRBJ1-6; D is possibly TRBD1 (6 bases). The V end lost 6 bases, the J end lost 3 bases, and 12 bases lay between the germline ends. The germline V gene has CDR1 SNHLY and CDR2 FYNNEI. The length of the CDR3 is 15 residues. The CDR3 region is CASRTTGFYNSPLHF. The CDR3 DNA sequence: TGTGCCAGCAGAACTACAGGGTTCTATAATTCACCCCTCCACTTT.

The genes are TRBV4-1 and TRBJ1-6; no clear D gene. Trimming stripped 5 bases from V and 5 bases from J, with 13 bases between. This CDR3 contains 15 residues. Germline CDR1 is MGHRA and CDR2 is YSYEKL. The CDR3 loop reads CASSSSGQNNSPLHF. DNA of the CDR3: TGCGCCAGCAGCAGCAGCGGGCAGAATAATTCACCCCTCCACTTT.

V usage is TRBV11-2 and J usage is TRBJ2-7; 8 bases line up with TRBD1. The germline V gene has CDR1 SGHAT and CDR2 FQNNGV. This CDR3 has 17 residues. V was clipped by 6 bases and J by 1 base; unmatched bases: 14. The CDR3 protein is CASRKPGTGTISYEQYF. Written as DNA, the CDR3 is TGTGCCAGCAGGAAACCCGGGACAGGTACGATTTCCTACGAGCAGTACTTC.

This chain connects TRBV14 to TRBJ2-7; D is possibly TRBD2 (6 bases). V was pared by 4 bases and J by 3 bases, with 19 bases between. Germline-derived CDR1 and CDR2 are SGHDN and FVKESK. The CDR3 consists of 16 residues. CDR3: CASSLHPGREGYEQYF. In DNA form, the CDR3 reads TGTGCCAGCAGCCTCCACCCCGGGCGGGAAGGCTACGAGCAGTACTTC.